A selection of T cell receptor beta chains follows, all from one sample in a study of naive and memory T cell subsets. In TCRdb, the 5' RACE reads were re-called with MiXCR into one record per CDR3 protein. The table lists roughly 62,000 distinct CDR3 sequences, 6% to 8.5% of them singletons. The receptors stem from a female donor in good health. The CDR3 runs from the conserved cysteine through the conserved F or W. The D gene is left open where the match is weak. Size is stated for part of the rows, as once, few or many counts, or as a class when the clone is expanded.

v_call: TRBV5-5; j_call: TRBJ2-3; d_call: .; clone_size: .; cdr3_aa: CASSFMGGSTDTQYF; cdr3_nt: TGTGCCAGCAGCTTTATGGGCGGGAGCACAGATACGCAGTATTTT
v_call: TRBV12-3/TRBV12-4; j_call: TRBJ1-2; d_call: .; clone_size: many; cdr3_aa: CASSFGQIYGYTF; cdr3_nt: TGTGCCAGCAGTTTTGGGCAGATCTATGGCTACACCTTC
v_call: TRBV18; j_call: TRBJ2-1; d_call: .; clone_size: many; cdr3_aa: CASSPLEQSPSYNEQFF; cdr3_nt: TGTGCCAGCTCACCACTGGAACAGAGTCCTTCCTACAATGAGCAGTTCTTC
v_call: TRBV12-3/TRBV12-4; j_call: TRBJ1-2; d_call: .; clone_size: many; cdr3_aa: CASRLDILHYGYTF; cdr3_nt: TGTGCCAGCAGGTTGGACATTCTTCACTATGGCTACACCTTC
v_call: TRBV18; j_call: TRBJ2-1; d_call: .; clone_size: .; cdr3_aa: CASSPAGTEQFF; cdr3_nt: TGTGCCAGCTCGCCCGCGGGGACTGAGCAGTTCTTC
v_call: TRBV7-2; j_call: TRBJ2-3; d_call: .; clone_size: many; cdr3_aa: CASSSSVIPEADTQYF; cdr3_nt: TGTGCCAGCAGCTCCTCGGTTATCCCCGAGGCAGATACGCAGTATTTT
v_call: TRBV7-9; j_call: TRBJ2-7; d_call: .; clone_size: few; cdr3_aa: CASSSSDSRRVEQYF; cdr3_nt: TGTGCCAGCAGCTCTAGTGATAGTCGGAGGGTAGAGCAGTACTTC
v_call: TRBV28; j_call: TRBJ1-1; d_call: .; clone_size: few; cdr3_aa: CASSVVLTEAFF; cdr3_nt: TGTGCCAGCAGTGTAGTATTGACTGAAGCTTTCTTT
v_call: TRBV12-3/TRBV12-4; j_call: TRBJ1-6; d_call: TRBD1; clone_size: few; cdr3_aa: CASSRQGSSPLHF; cdr3_nt: TGTGCCAGCAGCAGACAGGGGTCTTCACCCCTCCACTTT
v_call: TRBV27; j_call: TRBJ2-4; d_call: .; clone_size: many; cdr3_aa: CASSLAGAKNIQYF; cdr3_nt: TGTGCCAGCAGTTTAGCGGGGGCCAAAAACATTCAGTACTTC
v_call: TRBV11-1; j_call: TRBJ2-3; d_call: TRBD2; clone_size: .; cdr3_aa: CASSFTSGRSDTQYF; cdr3_nt: TGTGCCAGCAGCTTCACTAGCGGGAGATCCGATACGCAGTATTTT
v_call: TRBV19; j_call: TRBJ2-2; d_call: .; clone_size: .; cdr3_aa: CASGTPPGELFF; cdr3_nt: TGTGCCAGTGGGACACCCCCCGGGGAGCTGTTTTTT
v_call: TRBV10-3; j_call: TRBJ2-5; d_call: TRBD2; clone_size: many; cdr3_aa: CAIRGTSGTQETQYF; cdr3_nt: TGTGCCATCAGGGGAACTAGCGGGACCCAAGAGACCCAGTACTTC
v_call: TRBV29-1; j_call: TRBJ2-5; d_call: TRBD2; clone_size: .; cdr3_aa: CSVCNPGGGQETQYF; cdr3_nt: TGCAGCGTCTGCAACCCGGGCGGGGGACAAGAGACCCAGTACTTC
v_call: TRBV19; j_call: TRBJ2-7; d_call: TRBD2; clone_size: few; cdr3_aa: CASTAGLASYEQYF; cdr3_nt: TGTGCCAGTACCGCGGGACTAGCCTCCTACGAGCAGTACTTC
v_call: TRBV11-2; j_call: TRBJ1-2; d_call: TRBD1; clone_size: many; cdr3_aa: CASSVVYRTGRNGYTF; cdr3_nt: TGTGCCAGCAGCGTGGTCTATCGGACAGGAAGAAATGGCTACACCTTC
v_call: TRBV28; j_call: TRBJ2-5; d_call: TRBD1; clone_size: many; cdr3_aa: CASRNWDRDQETQYF; cdr3_nt: TGTGCCAGCAGAAACTGGGACAGGGACCAAGAGACCCAGTACTTC
v_call: TRBV5-1; j_call: TRBJ2-5; d_call: TRBD2; clone_size: many; cdr3_aa: CASGTSGIGETQYF; cdr3_nt: TGCGCCAGTGGGACTAGCGGGATAGGAGAGACCCAGTACTTC
v_call: TRBV7-2; j_call: TRBJ2-7; d_call: .; clone_size: .; cdr3_aa: CASSPPSFYEQYF; cdr3_nt: TGTGCCAGCAGCCCCCCCTCCTTTTACGAGCAGTACTTC
v_call: TRBV30; j_call: TRBJ1-2; d_call: .; clone_size: few; cdr3_aa: CAWSPEPSDYGYTF; cdr3_nt: TGTGCCTGGAGTCCGGAACCGTCGGACTATGGCTACACCTTC
v_call: TRBV6-1; j_call: TRBJ1-1; d_call: .; clone_size: many; cdr3_aa: CASSGQMNTEAFF; cdr3_nt: TGTGCCAGCAGCGGACAGATGAACACTGAAGCTTTCTTT
v_call: TRBV27; j_call: TRBJ1-1; d_call: TRBD1; clone_size: .; cdr3_aa: CASNFHLGTGTTEAFF; cdr3_nt: TGTGCCAGCAATTTCCATTTAGGGACAGGAACCACTGAAGCTTTCTTC
v_call: TRBV28; j_call: TRBJ2-1; d_call: TRBD2; clone_size: few; cdr3_aa: CASKGGGRPGNEQFF; cdr3_nt: TGTGCCAGCAAGGGCGGCGGGAGGCCCGGCAATGAGCAGTTCTTC
v_call: TRBV30; j_call: TRBJ1-6; d_call: TRBD1; clone_size: .; cdr3_aa: CAWSGRQGNSYNSPLHF; cdr3_nt: TGTGCCTGGAGTGGCCGACAGGGAAACTCCTATAATTCACCCCTCCACTTT
v_call: TRBV5-1; j_call: TRBJ2-1; d_call: TRBD2; clone_size: .; cdr3_aa: CASGLAGSNNEQFF; cdr3_nt: TGCGCCAGCGGACTAGCGGGGTCTAACAATGAGCAGTTCTTC
v_call: TRBV12-3/TRBV12-4; j_call: TRBJ2-7; d_call: .; clone_size: many; cdr3_aa: CASSLGGTATYEQYF; cdr3_nt: TGTGCCAGCAGTTTAGGGGGGACGGCGACCTACGAGCAGTACTTC
v_call: TRBV5-1; j_call: TRBJ1-4; d_call: TRBD1; clone_size: many; cdr3_aa: CASSDIVTGGEKLFF; cdr3_nt: TGCGCCAGCAGCGACATTGTTACAGGGGGCGAAAAACTGTTTTTT
v_call: TRBV18; j_call: TRBJ1-2; d_call: .; clone_size: many; cdr3_aa: CASSPDSSYGYTF; cdr3_nt: TGTGCCAGCTCCCCGGACAGTTCCTATGGCTACACCTTC
v_call: TRBV12-3/TRBV12-4; j_call: TRBJ2-1; d_call: .; clone_size: .; cdr3_aa: CASTLPGTKYEQFF; cdr3_nt: TGTGCCAGCACCCTCCCCGGGACAAAGTATGAGCAGTTCTTC
v_call: TRBV12-3/TRBV12-4; j_call: TRBJ1-2; d_call: .; clone_size: few; cdr3_aa: CASRWTANYGYTF; cdr3_nt: TGTGCCAGCAGGTGGACAGCGAACTATGGCTACACCTTC
v_call: TRBV5-1; j_call: TRBJ2-1; d_call: .; clone_size: few; cdr3_aa: CASSLVRGNEQFF; cdr3_nt: TGCGCCAGCAGCTTGGTTCGGGGTAATGAGCAGTTCTTC
v_call: TRBV27; j_call: TRBJ2-1; d_call: .; clone_size: .; cdr3_aa: CASRRSSSYNEQFF; cdr3_nt: TGTGCCAGCAGACGGTCCAGCTCCTACAATGAGCAGTTCTTC
v_call: TRBV20-1; j_call: TRBJ1-4; d_call: TRBD1; clone_size: many; cdr3_aa: CSARAWTGGAGATNEKLFF; cdr3_nt: TGCAGTGCTAGAGCGTGGACAGGGGGCGCCGGGGCAACTAATGAAAAACTGTTTTTT